The next 19 T cell receptor beta chains were all read from a single sample in a study of T cells in Graves' hyperthyroidism and ophthalmopathy. From RNA transcripts, TCR beta CDR3 regions were amplified. The study used the HTBI primer set for a first-round RT-PCR of the TCR CDR3. TCRdb re-called the multiplex PCR reads with MiXCR, one entry per CDR3 protein. This sample yields 640,000 or so distinct CDR3 sequences, of which 14% are seen a single time; less than 9% belongs to the top ten. The source material was blood. These receptors were obtained from a woman in her late teens or twenties with Graves' ophthalmopathy.

This clonotype was picked up many times. This chain joins TRBV7-9 and TRBJ2-1; 11 bases map to TRBD2. The length of the CDR3 is 23 residues. The germline V gene has CDR1 SEHNR and CDR2 FQNEAQ (reference sequence). Trimming took 5 bases from V and 1 from J; bases not matched to a gene: 25. The CDR3 reads CASSPRRPLAGGIMVRSYNEQFF. The CDR3 DNA reads TGTGCCAGCAGCCCTCGACGACCCTTAGCGGGAGGGATAATGGTCAGGTCCTACAATGAGCAGTTCTTC.

This clonotype was detected ten times or more. The chain uses TRBV7-9 and TRBJ1-2, with 9 bases matching TRBD1. J was trimmed by 4 bases and V by 4 bases; bases with no gene match: 7. The germline gives CDR1 SEHNR, CDR2 FQNEAQ (reference sequence). The CDR3 spans 15 residues. CDR3 nucleotide sequence: TGTGCCAGCAGCTCTCAGGACAGGGGAGGCTATGGCTACACCTTC. Its protein is CASSSQDRGGYGYTF.

In this sample, this clonotype turned up a few times. The V gene is TRBV12-3 or TRBV12-4, the J gene TRBJ1-2, with D unclear. The CDR3 extends over 14 amino acids. Trimming pared 0 bases from V and 5 bases from J, leaving 10 bases between. CDR3 sequence (DNA): TGTGCCAGCAGTTTAGCCCCGCGTGTGTATGGCTACACCTTC. Translating it yields CASSLAPRVYGYTF.

The sample holds a few counts of this clonotype. The CDR3 DNA follows: TGTGCCATCACAGAGAACACTGAAGCTTTCTTT. This encodes CAITENTEAFF. The rearrangement joins TRBV10-3 to TRBJ1-1; no clear D gene. Germline V gives CDR1 ENHRY, CDR2 SYGVKD. V gave up 7 bases and J gave up 1 base, with 4 bases separating them. This CDR3 has 11 residues.

The table lists this clonotype with many counts. V is TRBV12-3 or TRBV12-4 and J is TRBJ2-2; 7 bases are shared with TRBD1. Trimming removed 6 bases from V and 8 bases from J; junction bases left unmatched: 0. The CDR3 loop spans 11 amino acids. The CDR3 reads CASRTGGELFF. The CDR3, as DNA: TGTGCCAGCAGGACAGGGGGGGAGCTGTTTTTT.

In this sample, this clonotype turned up many times. This sequence joins TRBV27 and TRBJ2-1; TRBD2 agrees at 9 bases. The CDR3 has 18 amino acids. CDR1 MNHEY and CDR2 SMNVEV come from the germline V gene (reference sequence). J gave up 2 bases and V 0 bases, and 8 bases lay outside the gene matches. CDR3 sequence reads: CASSLSGLAGRPYNEQFF. In nucleotides, the CDR3 is TGTGCCAGCAGTTTATCCGGTCTAGCGGGACGGCCCTACAATGAGCAGTTCTTC.

This clonotype was detected only a few times. J is TRBJ1-2 and V is TRBV10-3, with no clear D. Looked up from germline, CDR1 is ENHRY and CDR2 is SYGVKD. The CDR3 consists of 12 residues. The ends were cut back, 10 bases at V and 4 bases at J, with 13 bases in the middle. This CDR3 reads CATYNESYGYTF. CDR3 nucleotide sequence: TGTGCCACCTACAACGAGAGCTATGGCTACACCTTC.

This chain joins TRBV11-2 and TRBJ1-4; 8 nucleotides align to TRBD1. The J segment lost 2 bases and the V segment lost 4 bases, leaving 9 bases of the junction unmatched. The CDR3 has 17 residues. Germline values: CDR1 SGHAT, CDR2 FQNNGV. CDR3: CASSSPRDRITNEKLFF. The CDR3 DNA reads as TGTGCCAGCAGCTCCCCCCGGGACAGGATTACTAATGAAAAACTGTTTTTT. Using reference TRBV11-2 and TRBJ1-4 for the parts outside the CDR3, the full variable domain is EAGVAQSPRYKIIEKRQSVAFWCNPISGHATLYWYQQILGQGPKLLIQFQNNGVVDDSQLPKDRFSAERLKGVDSTLKIQPAKLEDSAVYLCASSSPRDRITNEKLFFGSGTQLSVL.

This clonotype has a count of ten or more. This chain uses TRBV6-1 with TRBJ1-3, with D uncertain. CDR3 length equals 15 residues. V gave up 6 bases and J gave up 0 bases, with 12 bases separating them. The V gene's germline CDR1 is MNHNS and CDR2 SASEGT. The CDR3 nucleotides are TGTGCCAGCAGGCAGACCCGGGCCTCTGGAAACACCATATATTTT. Translating gives CASRQTRASGNTIYF.

This clonotype was recorded at least ten times. The chain employs TRBV11-3 and TRBJ2-1, with 12 positions matching TRBD2. Germline V gene sequence: CDR1 SGHNT, CDR2 YENEEA. V dropped 5 bases and J dropped 7; count of bases not matched to a gene: 6. CDR3 length equals 15 residues. CDR3: CASSNLAGGSNEQFF. The DNA for the CDR3 is TGTGCCAGCAGCAATCTAGCGGGAGGGAGTAATGAGCAGTTCTTC.

Notes on this clonotype: This may arise from a read error, as a much more abundant clone is one base away. The chain uses TRBV20-1 and TRBJ2-5; D may be TRBD1 or TRBD2 (5 bases each). The germline CDR1 and CDR2 sequences are DFQATT and SNEGSKA (reference sequence). CDR3 size: 16 residues. Trimming shortened V by 5 bases and J by 2 bases, and 21 bases separated the two germline ends. For the CDR3, the DNA is TGCAGTGCTTACGATCCGGGACGGCTGATACAAGAGACCCAGTACTTC. Amino acid sequence: CSAYDPGRLIQETQYF.

This chain joins TRBV19 and TRBJ1-6, with a weak D call TRBD1 (6 bases). The germline gives CDR1 LNHDA, CDR2 SQIVND (reference sequence). V dropped 3 bases and J dropped 8 bases, with 11 bases sitting between them. This CDR3 region has 14 residues. CDR3 in amino acids: CASSIRTADSPLHF. The CDR3 DNA follows: TGTGCCAGTAGTATCCGGACAGCTGATTCACCCCTCCACTTT.

This clonotype has only a few counts. J is TRBJ2-2 and V is TRBV12-3 or TRBV12-4, with 10 bases lining up with TRBD2. V lost 8 bases and J lost 0; bases outside the gene matches: 12. This CDR3 region has 18 residues. The CDR3 bases are TGTGCCAGCGACCGGACTAGCGGCCTCCCGTCGAACACCGGGGAGCTGTTTTTT. It encodes CASDRTSGLPSNTGELFF.

This clonotype was detected many times. The chain has TRBV6-5 and TRBJ2-1; no clear D gene. Trimming shortened V by 0 bases and J by 6 bases, and 15 bases separated the two germline ends. There are 16 residues in the CDR3. CDR1 is MNHEY, CDR2 SVGAGI, per germline. The CDR3: CASSYSSVGLGNEQFF. CDR3 bases: TGTGCCAGCAGTTACTCGTCGGTAGGGTTAGGCAATGAGCAGTTCTTC.

In its sample, this clonotype was seen many times. The V and J genes are TRBV7-3 and TRBJ2-7; 13 positions match TRBD2. The CDR3 consists of 18 residues. V lost 2 bases to trimming and J lost 1 base; unmatched junction nucleotides: 8. The germline gives CDR1 SGHTA, CDR2 FQGTGA. The CDR3 DNA is TGTGCCAGCAGCTTACGAAGTGGACTAGCGGGAGAATCCTACGAGCAGTACTTC. Translating gives CASSLRSGLAGESYEQYF.

There are a few counts of this clonotype. This chain uses TRBV14 with TRBJ1-1, with D tentatively TRBD1 (5 bases). Germline CDR1 and CDR2: SGHDN and FVKESK. This CDR3 has 13 amino acids. V gave up 3 bases and J gave up 8 bases, with 13 bases separating them. This CDR3 is CASSQYRPFEAFF. The CDR3 region has the DNA TGTGCCAGCAGCCAGTACAGGCCTTTCGAAGCTTTCTTT.

There are a few counts of this clonotype. This rearrangement joins TRBV4-1 to TRBJ2-7, with 8 positions matching TRBD1. Germline-derived CDR1 and CDR2 are MGHRA and YSYEKL. This CDR3 is 15 amino acids long. V lost 0 bases, J lost 7 bases, and 8 bases stayed unmatched. The CDR3 reads CASSQDSQGAREQYF. CDR3 in DNA: TGCGCCAGCAGCCAAGATAGCCAGGGGGCGCGGGAGCAGTACTTC.

This clonotype was seen at least ten times. The gene calls are TRBV13 and TRBJ1-5; a weak D match, TRBD1 (6 bases). Trimming took off 4 bases at V and 5 bases at J, with 15 bases between the two ends. The CDR3 runs to 15 residues. The V gene's germline CDR1 is PRHDT and CDR2 FYEKMQ (reference sequence). The chain's CDR3 is CASSYHREEDQPQHF. The CDR3 region has the DNA TGTGCCAGCAGCTACCACAGGGAGGAGGATCAGCCCCAGCATTTT.

Many counts were recorded for this clonotype. This rearrangement joins TRBV20-1 to TRBJ1-4, with TRBD1 identical over 7 bases. This CDR3 contains 16 residues. J was trimmed by 7 bases and V by 0 bases; bases with no gene match: 11. The V gene's germline CDR1 is DFQATT and CDR2 SNEGSKA (reference sequence). For the CDR3, the DNA is TGCAGTGCTAGAGACCCGACAGGGAGTCGGGTTGAAAAACTGTTTTTT. Its translation is CSARDPTGSRVEKLFF.